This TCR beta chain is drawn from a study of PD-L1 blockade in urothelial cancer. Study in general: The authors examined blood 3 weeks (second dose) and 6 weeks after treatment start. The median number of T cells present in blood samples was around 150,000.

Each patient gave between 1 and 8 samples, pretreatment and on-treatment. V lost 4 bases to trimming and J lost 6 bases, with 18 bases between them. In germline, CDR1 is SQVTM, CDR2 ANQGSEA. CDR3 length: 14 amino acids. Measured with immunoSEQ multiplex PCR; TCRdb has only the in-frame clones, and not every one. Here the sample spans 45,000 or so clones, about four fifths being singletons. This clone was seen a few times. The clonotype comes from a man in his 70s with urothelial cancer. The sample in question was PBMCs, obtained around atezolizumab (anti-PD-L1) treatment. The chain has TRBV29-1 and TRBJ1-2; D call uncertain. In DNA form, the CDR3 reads TGCAGCGTTGCAAAACAGCAAAGAACAAATGGCTACACCTTC. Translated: CSVAKQQRTNGYTF.